This passage covers 18 T cell receptor beta chains from one sample sequenced in a study of blood T cell repertoires in COVID-19. TCRdb's copy holds only in-frame clones and misses some; the assay was immunoSEQ multiplex PCR. Altogether around 93,000 clones are present, 90% being singletons, with the ten largest covering roughly 6.3%. Input material: peripheral blood. The receptors stem from a young man with COVID-19, enrolled during active disease.

The V gene is TRBV24-1, the J gene TRBJ1-5; TRBD1 is a possible D gene (5 bases). V gave up 4 bases and J gave up 3 bases, with 12 bases separating them. Germline CDR1 reads KGHDR; CDR2 reads SFDVKD. The CDR3 sequence is 15 residues long. CDR3 nucleotide sequence: TGTGCCACCAGTGACACGAACAGGCCCAATCAGCCCCAGCATTTT. Residues: CATSDTNRPNQPQHF.

The chain carries TRBV6-1 and TRBJ2-3, with TRBD1 matching over 8 bases. The length of the CDR3 is 15 residues. From germline, CDR1 is MNHNS and CDR2 SASEGT. Unmatched junction bases numbered 1, after V lost 1 base and J lost 1 base. The CDR3 coding sequence is TGTGCCAGCAGTGAAGAGACAGGGGGCACAGATACGCAGTATTTT. It yields the protein CASSEETGGTDTQYF.

The V and J genes are TRBV25-1 and TRBJ2-5; no clear D. Germline values: CDR1 MGHDK, CDR2 SYGVNS. V was pared by 0 bases and J by 2 bases, with 7 bases between. CDR3 length: 14 amino acids. Here the CDR3 DNA reads TGTGCCAGCAGTGAATATCCCAGTCAAGAGACCCAGTACTTC. Residues: CASSEYPSQETQYF.

This chain connects TRBV5-6 to TRBJ1-2; a weak D match, TRBD1 (5 bases). Germline loops: CDR1 SGHDT, CDR2 YYEEEE. The CDR3 covers 15 residues. Between the trimmed V and J ends, which lost 2 bases and 6 bases, there was a span of 17 bases. The CDR3 region has the DNA TGTGCCAGCAGCTTATCGGGGGGTAATAGGGATGGCTACACCTTC. Its translation is CASSLSGGNRDGYTF.

This rearrangement joins TRBV18 to TRBJ2-7; 7 bases map to TRBD1. CDR3 length: 14 amino acids. The germline CDR1 and CDR2 sequences are KGHSH and LQKENI. J lost 2 bases, V lost 6 bases, and 7 bases had no gene match. CDR3 nucleotide sequence: TGTGCCAGCTCGCGAACAGGGGACACCTACGAGCAGTACTTC. The encoded protein is CASSRTGDTYEQYF.

This chain links TRBV5-1 with TRBJ2-1, with D possibly TRBD2 on 6 matching bases. Germline-derived CDR1 and CDR2 are SGHRS and YFSETQ. This CDR3 is built from 15 residues. V lost 2 bases, J lost 2 bases, and 11 bases lay in between. CDR3 sequence (DNA): TGCGCCAGCAGCTTCGGCGGGACCCCCTACAATGAGCAGTTCTTC. It encodes CASSFGGTPYNEQFF.

V usage is TRBV5-1 and J usage is TRBJ2-1; 13 bases are shared with TRBD2. The trim removed 4 bases at V and 1 base at J, leaving 5 bases unmatched. Germline-derived CDR1 and CDR2 are SGHRS and YFSETQ. This CDR3 has 17 amino acids. The CDR3 sequence: CASSNGLAGASYNEQFF. CDR3 nucleotide sequence: TGCGCCAGCAGCAACGGACTAGCGGGAGCATCCTACAATGAGCAGTTCTTC.

This clone was counted once. The J gene is TRBJ2-1, the V gene TRBV29-1; possible D gene TRBD1, 6 bases. The V end was cut by 5 bases, the J end by 0 bases, with 11 bases between. The CDR3 covers 14 residues. Germline V gives CDR1 SQVTM, CDR2 ANQGSEA. CDR3 in DNA: TGCAGCGTTATGGACAGACCCTCCTACAATGAGCAGTTCTTC. Translating gives CSVMDRPSYNEQFF.

The J gene is TRBJ2-1, the V gene TRBV11-1, with D possibly being TRBD2 (6 bases). The V gene's germline CDR1 is SGHAT and CDR2 FQDESV (reference sequence). Trimming removed 3 bases at V and 9 bases at J, with 15 bases between. The CDR3 loop spans 14 amino acids. CDR3 DNA sequence: TGTGCCAGCAGCTTTGGACTAAGACTTTTTGAGCAGTTCTTC. It codes for CASSFGLRLFEQFF. Together with reference TRBV11-1 and TRBJ2-1, the CDR3 gives the full variable domain: EAEVAQSPRYKITEKSQAVAFWCDPISGHATLYWYRQILGQGPELLVQFQDESVVDDSQLPKDRFSAERLKGVDSTLKIQPAELGDSAMYLCASSFGLRLFEQFFGPGTRLTVL.

The chain joins TRBV11-3 to TRBJ2-3; 7 positions agree with TRBD2. The CDR3 is 16 residues long. Trimming at V came to 1 base and at J to 4 bases, leaving 8 bases not matched to a gene. The germline V gene encodes CDR1 SGHNT and CDR2 YENEEA. CDR3 protein: CASSLGPGLGPDTQYF. In DNA form, the CDR3 reads TGTGCCAGCAGCTTAGGCCCCGGACTAGGGCCAGATACGCAGTATTTT.

The V call is TRBV15, the J call TRBJ2-7; 8 positions match TRBD2. From germline, CDR1 is LNHNV and CDR2 YYDKDF (reference sequence). The CDR3 contains 16 residues. J was trimmed by 0 bases and V by 6 bases; bases with no gene match: 10. The chain's CDR3 is CATSLGREARSYEQYF. Here the CDR3 DNA reads TGTGCCACCAGTCTCGGGCGGGAGGCCCGCTCCTACGAGCAGTACTTC. The entire variable domain, with the rest obtained from reference TRBV15 and TRBJ2-7, is as follows: DAMVIQNPRYQVTQFGKPVTLSCSQTLNHNVMYWYQQKSSQAPKLLFHYYDKDFNNEADTPDNFQSRRPNTSFCFLDIRSPGLGDTAMYLCATSLGREARSYEQYFGPGTRLTVT.

The gene calls are TRBV6-2 or TRBV6-3 and TRBJ2-7; 8 nucleotides match TRBD2. The V gene end was trimmed by 6 bases and the J gene end by 3 bases; junction bases not matched to a gene: 22. This CDR3 contains 19 residues. The germline V gene encodes CDR1 MNHEY and CDR2 SVGEGT. This CDR3 is CASSSDTSGNIVSYYEQYF. The DNA for the CDR3 is TGTGCCAGCAGCTCCGATACTAGCGGAAATATAGTCAGTTACTACGAGCAGTACTTC.

This clone was observed many times. The V call is TRBV6-6, the J call TRBJ2-7; 10 bases match TRBD1. Trimming removed 6 bases from V and 4 bases from J; junction bases left unmatched: 9. The germline gives CDR1 MNHNY, CDR2 SVGAGI (reference sequence). The CDR3 loop spans 15 amino acids. Here the CDR3 DNA reads TGTGCCAGCAGAGACAGGACAGGGGGTTTGTACGAGCAGTACTTC. It specifies CASRDRTGGLYEQYF.

The chain combines TRBV18 with TRBJ2-7; no definite D call. This CDR3 contains 12 residues. V was clipped by 0 bases and J by 7 bases, with 7 bases between them. Germline values: CDR1 KGHSH, CDR2 LQKENI. Written as DNA, the CDR3 is TGTGCCAGCTCACCACCCCTATCAGAGCAGTACTTC. Protein sequence: CASSPPLSEQYF.

V is TRBV6-5 and J is TRBJ2-7, with 8 positions matching TRBD1. J was trimmed by 1 base and V by 5 bases; bases with no gene match: 7. CDR1 is MNHEY and CDR2 is SVGAGI in the germline V gene. The CDR3 spans 15 residues. The CDR3 protein is CASSRTGQVSYEQYF. The CDR3 DNA reads as TGTGCCAGCAGTCGGACGGGACAGGTATCCTACGAGCAGTACTTC.

This sequence joins TRBV19 and TRBJ2-1; D call uncertain. V lost 3 bases and J lost 0, with 3 bases in between. CDR1 is LNHDA, CDR2 SQIVND, per germline (reference sequence). The CDR3 has 13 amino acids. The CDR3 bases are TGTGCCAGTAGTATCGGCTCCTACAATGAGCAGTTCTTC. Its translation: CASSIGSYNEQFF.

This clone has only a few counts. CDR3 residues: CASSFIGGSTEAFF. The DNA for the CDR3 is TGTGCCAGCAGTTTCATAGGGGGCAGTACTGAAGCTTTCTTT. This sequence joins TRBV28 and TRBJ1-1, with 7 bases matching TRBD1. There are 14 residues in the CDR3. The germline gives CDR1 MDHEN, CDR2 SYDVKM. The V and J ends lost 3 bases and 5 bases, in that order; junction bases with no gene match: 6.

The V gene is TRBV9, the J gene TRBJ1-2; TRBD1 might be the D (5 bases). CDR1 SGDLS and CDR2 YYNGEE come from the germline V gene. This CDR3 comprises 15 residues. Trimming removed 5 bases at V and 3 bases at J, with 17 bases between. The DNA for the CDR3 is TGTGCCAGCAGTCGAAAGGGGAGGGAGGACTATGGCTACACCTTC. Its translation: CASSRKGREDYGYTF.